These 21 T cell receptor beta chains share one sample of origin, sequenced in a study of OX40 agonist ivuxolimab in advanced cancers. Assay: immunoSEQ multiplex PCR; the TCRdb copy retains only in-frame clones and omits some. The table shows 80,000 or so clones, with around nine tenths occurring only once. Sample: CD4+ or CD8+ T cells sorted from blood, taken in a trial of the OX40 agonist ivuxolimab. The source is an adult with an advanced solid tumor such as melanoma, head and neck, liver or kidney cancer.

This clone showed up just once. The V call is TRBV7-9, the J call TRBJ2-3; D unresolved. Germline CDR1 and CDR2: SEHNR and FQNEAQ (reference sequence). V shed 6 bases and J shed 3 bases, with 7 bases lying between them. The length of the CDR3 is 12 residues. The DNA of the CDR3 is TGTGCCAGCAGAGGTTCGACAGATACGCAGTATTTT. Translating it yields CASRGSTDTQYF.

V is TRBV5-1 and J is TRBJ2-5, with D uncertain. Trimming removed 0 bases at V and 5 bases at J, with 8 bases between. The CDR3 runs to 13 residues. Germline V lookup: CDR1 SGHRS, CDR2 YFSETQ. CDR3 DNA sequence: TGCGCCAGCAGCTTGGCCGGAGCGGAGACCCAGTACTTC. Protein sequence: CASSLAGAETQYF.

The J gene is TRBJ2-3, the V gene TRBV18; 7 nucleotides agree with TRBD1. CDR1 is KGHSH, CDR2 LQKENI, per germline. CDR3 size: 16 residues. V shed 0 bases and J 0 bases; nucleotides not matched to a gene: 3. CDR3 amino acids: CASSPPGTVSTDTQYF. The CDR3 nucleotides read TGTGCCAGCTCACCACCAGGGACAGTAAGCACAGATACGCAGTATTTT.

CDR3 region: CASALTRTGGEQYF. Here the CDR3 DNA reads TGTGCCAGCGCCTTGACCAGGACAGGCGGCGAGCAGTACTTC. The rearrangement uses TRBV2 and TRBJ2-7; 7 bases agree with TRBD1. The V gene's germline CDR1 is SNHLY and CDR2 FYNNEI. Trimming removed 8 bases from V and 6 bases from J; junction bases left unmatched: 13. CDR3 length: 14 amino acids.

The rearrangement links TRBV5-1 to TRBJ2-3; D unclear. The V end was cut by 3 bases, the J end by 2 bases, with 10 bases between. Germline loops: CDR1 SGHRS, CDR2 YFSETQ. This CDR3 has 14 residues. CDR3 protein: CASSSQTDTDTQYF. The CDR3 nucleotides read TGCGCCAGCAGCTCACAGACCGACACAGATACGCAGTATTTT.

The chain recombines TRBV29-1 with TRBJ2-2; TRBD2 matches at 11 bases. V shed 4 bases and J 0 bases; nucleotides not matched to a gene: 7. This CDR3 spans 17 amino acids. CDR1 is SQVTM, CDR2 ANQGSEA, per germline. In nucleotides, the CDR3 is TGCAGCGTTGCCGCACTAGCGGGGGCCGCGAACACCGGGGAGCTGTTTTTT. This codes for CSVAALAGAANTGELFF.

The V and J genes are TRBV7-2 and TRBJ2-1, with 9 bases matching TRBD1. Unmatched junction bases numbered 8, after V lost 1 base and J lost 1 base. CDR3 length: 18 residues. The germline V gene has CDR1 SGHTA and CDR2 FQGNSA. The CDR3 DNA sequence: TGTGCCAGCAGCTTAGTGGGACAGGGCACCCTATCCTACAATGAGCAGTTCTTC. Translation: CASSLVGQGTLSYNEQFF.

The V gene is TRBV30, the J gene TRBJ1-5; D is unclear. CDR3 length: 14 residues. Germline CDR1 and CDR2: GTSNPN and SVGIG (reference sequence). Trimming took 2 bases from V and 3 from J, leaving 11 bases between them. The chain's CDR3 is CAWSTRGNNQPQHF. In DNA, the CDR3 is TGTGCCTGGAGTACCCGTGGGAACAATCAGCCCCAGCATTTT.

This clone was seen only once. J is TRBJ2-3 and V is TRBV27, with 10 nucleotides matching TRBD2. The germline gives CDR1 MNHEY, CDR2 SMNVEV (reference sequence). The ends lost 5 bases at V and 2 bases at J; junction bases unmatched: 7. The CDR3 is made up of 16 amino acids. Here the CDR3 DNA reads TGTGCCAGCAGTCTGATAGCGGGAGGAAACACAGATACGCAGTATTTT. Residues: CASSLIAGGNTDTQYF.

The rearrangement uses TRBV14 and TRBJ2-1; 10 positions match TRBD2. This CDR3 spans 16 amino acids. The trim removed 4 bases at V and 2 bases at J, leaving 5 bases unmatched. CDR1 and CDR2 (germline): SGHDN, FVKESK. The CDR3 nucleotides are TGTGCCAGCAGCCTGAGCGGGAGGGCCCCCTACAATGAGCAGTTCTTC. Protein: CASSLSGRAPYNEQFF.

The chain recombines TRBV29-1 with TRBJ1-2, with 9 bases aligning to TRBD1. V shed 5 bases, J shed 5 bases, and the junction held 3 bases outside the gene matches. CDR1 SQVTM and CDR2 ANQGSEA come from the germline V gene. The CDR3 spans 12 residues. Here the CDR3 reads CSVRTGDYGYTF. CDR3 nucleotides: TGCAGCGTTAGGACAGGGGATTATGGCTACACCTTC.

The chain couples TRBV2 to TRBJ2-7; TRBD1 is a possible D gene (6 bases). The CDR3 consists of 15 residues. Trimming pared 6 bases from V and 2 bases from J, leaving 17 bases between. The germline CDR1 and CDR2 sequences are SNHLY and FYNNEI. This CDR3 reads CASSEPYRVPYEQYF. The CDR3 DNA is TGTGCCAGCAGCGAGCCATACAGGGTTCCCTACGAGCAGTACTTC.

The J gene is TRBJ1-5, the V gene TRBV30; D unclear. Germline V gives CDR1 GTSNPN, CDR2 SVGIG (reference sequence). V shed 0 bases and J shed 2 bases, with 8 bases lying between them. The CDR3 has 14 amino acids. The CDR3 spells CAWSVSGRNQPQHF. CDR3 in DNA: TGTGCCTGGAGTGTTAGTGGCCGCAATCAGCCCCAGCATTTT.

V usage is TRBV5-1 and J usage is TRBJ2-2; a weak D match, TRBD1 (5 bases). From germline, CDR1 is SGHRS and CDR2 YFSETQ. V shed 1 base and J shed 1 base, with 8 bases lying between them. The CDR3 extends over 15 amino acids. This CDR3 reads CASSLLGQNTGELFF. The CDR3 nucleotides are TGCGCCAGCAGCTTGTTAGGACAGAACACCGGGGAGCTGTTTTTT.

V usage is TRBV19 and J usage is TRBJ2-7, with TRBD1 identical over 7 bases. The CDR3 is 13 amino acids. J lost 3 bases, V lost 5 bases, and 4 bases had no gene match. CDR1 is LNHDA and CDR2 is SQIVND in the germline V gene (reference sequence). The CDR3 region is CASSLPGGYEQYF. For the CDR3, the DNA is TGTGCCAGTAGTTTGCCAGGGGGCTACGAGCAGTACTTC.

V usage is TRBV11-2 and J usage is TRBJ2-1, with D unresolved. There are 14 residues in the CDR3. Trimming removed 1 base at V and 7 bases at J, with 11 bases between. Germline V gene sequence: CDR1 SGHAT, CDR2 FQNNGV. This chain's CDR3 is CASSLARVVNEQFF. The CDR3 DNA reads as TGTGCCAGCAGCTTAGCCCGCGTAGTAAATGAGCAGTTCTTC.

The CDR3 region has the DNA TGTGCCAGCAGACTAGCGGGAGGCTTCCTCCAAGAGACCCAGTACTTC. Translation: CASRLAGGFLQETQYF. The V call is TRBV6-6, the J call TRBJ2-5, with 12 bases aligning to TRBD2. Per germline, CDR1 MNHNY and CDR2 SVGAGI (reference sequence). With 6 bases clipped from V and 1 base from J, the junction kept 6 bases outside the gene matches. The CDR3 has 16 residues.

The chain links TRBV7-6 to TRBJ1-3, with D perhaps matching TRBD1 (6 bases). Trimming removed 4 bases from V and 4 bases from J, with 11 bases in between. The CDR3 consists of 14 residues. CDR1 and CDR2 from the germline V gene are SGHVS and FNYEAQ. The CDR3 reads CASSSGGRGNTIYF. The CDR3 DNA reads TGTGCCAGCAGCTCCGGGGGCCGGGGAAACACCATATATTTT. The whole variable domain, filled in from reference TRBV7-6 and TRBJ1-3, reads GAGVSQSPRYKVTKRGQDVALRCDPISGHVSLYWYRQALGQGPEFLTYFNYEAQQDKSGLPNDRFSAERPEGSISTLTIQRTEQRDSAMYRCASSSGGRGNTIYFGEGSWLTVV.

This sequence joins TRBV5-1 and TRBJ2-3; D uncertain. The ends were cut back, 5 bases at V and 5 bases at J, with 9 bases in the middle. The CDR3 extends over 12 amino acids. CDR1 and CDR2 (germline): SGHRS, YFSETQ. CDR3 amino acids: CASRESGDTQYF. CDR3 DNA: TGCGCCAGCAGGGAGTCCGGAGATACGCAGTATTTT.

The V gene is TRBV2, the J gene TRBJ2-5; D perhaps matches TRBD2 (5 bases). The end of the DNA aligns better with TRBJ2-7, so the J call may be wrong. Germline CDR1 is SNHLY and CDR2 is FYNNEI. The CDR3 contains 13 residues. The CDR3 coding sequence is TGTGCCAGTCTTTATGGACTCGGCGACGAGCAGTACTTC. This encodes CASLYGLGDEQYF.

The CDR3: CASSSHGRGNYGYTF. The CDR3 nucleotides are TGTGCCAGCAGCTCTCATGGAAGGGGTAACTATGGCTACACCTTC. This chain joins TRBV7-8 and TRBJ1-2; D perhaps matches TRBD1 (5 bases). The CDR3 contains 15 residues. Germline V CDR1 and CDR2: SGHVS, FQNEAQ. V was shortened by 4 bases and J by 1 base, with 13 bases between the two germline ends. The full variable domain, its missing parts supplied by reference TRBV7-8 and TRBJ1-2, is GAGVSQSPRYKVAKRGQDVALRCDPISGHVSLFWYQQALGQGPEFLTYFQNEAQLDKSGLPSDRFFAERPEGSVSTLKIQRTQQEDSAVYLCASSSHGRGNYGYTFGSGTRLTVV.